A single sample gave rise to the 26 T cell receptor beta chains below, sequenced in a study of T cell changes during pregnancy in multiple sclerosis. Libraries were prepared by immunoSEQ multiplex PCR; TCRdb keeps only in-frame clonotypes and omits some of them. In the table there are around 50,000 clones, about nine tenths of which are singletons. The sequencing used CD4+ T cells from peripheral blood mononuclear cells, collected after pregnancy. The receptor set was obtained from a female donor in good health, enrolled as a control in a pregnancy study.

This clone was counted between two and nine times. The chain carries TRBV19 and TRBJ1-5; D unresolved. CDR3 length: 16 amino acids. Germline V gene lookup returns CDR1 LNHDA and CDR2 SQIVND (reference sequence). V lost 3 bases and J lost 3, with 15 bases in between. CDR3: CASSMRALGDNQPQHF. The CDR3 DNA sequence: TGTGCCAGTAGTATGAGGGCACTCGGTGACAATCAGCCCCAGCATTTT.

The J gene is TRBJ1-3, the V gene TRBV4-2; maybe TRBD1 (5 bases). The CDR3 covers 15 residues. From germline, CDR1 is LGHNA and CDR2 YNFKEQ. Trimming pared 2 bases from V and 4 bases from J, leaving 12 bases between. The CDR3 DNA reads as TGTGCCAGCAGCCAATCTTGGGGACTAGGAAACACCATATATTTT. The encoded protein is CASSQSWGLGNTIYF.

The rearrangement uses TRBV28 and TRBJ1-3; D is undetermined. Germline loops: CDR1 MDHEN, CDR2 SYDVKM. This CDR3 spans 12 amino acids. V was shortened by 6 bases and J by 4 bases, with 7 bases between the two germline ends. CDR3 residues: CASRAQGNTIYF. Here the CDR3 DNA reads TGTGCCAGCAGGGCCCAAGGAAACACCATATATTTT.

V gene TRBV4-1 combines with J gene TRBJ2-3; 11 bases agree with TRBD2. Germline V gives CDR1 MGHRA, CDR2 YSYEKL. The CDR3 contains 17 residues. V was clipped by 1 base and J by 5 bases; unmatched bases: 8. CDR3 sequence (DNA): TGCGCCAGCAGCCAAGTCTATAGCGGGGGGGCCTTAGATACGCAGTATTTT. This sequence encodes CASSQVYSGGALDTQYF.

The chain is built from TRBV5-1 and TRBJ2-3; the D gene is possibly TRBD2 (5 bases). Germline assignment: CDR1 SGHRS and CDR2 YFSETQ. V lost 0 bases to trimming and J lost 5 bases, with 10 bases between them. The CDR3 has 14 residues. CDR3 bases: TGCGCCAGCAGCTTGGGAGGGTCGGGAGATACGCAGTATTTT. Translation gives CASSLGGSGDTQYF.

Regarding this clone: Other DNA sequences in the sample encode the same CDR3. The chain carries TRBV19 and TRBJ1-2; 8 positions match TRBD1. The germline gives CDR1 LNHDA, CDR2 SQIVND (reference sequence). Unmatched junction bases numbered 6, after V lost 6 bases and J lost 6 bases. CDR3 length: 13 residues. This chain's CDR3 is CASSRGQGNGYTF. In nucleotides, the CDR3 is TGTGCCAGTAGCCGAGGACAGGGAAATGGCTACACCTTC. Full variable domain (outside the CDR3, taken from reference TRBV19 and TRBJ1-2): DGGITQSPKYLFRKEGQNVTLSCEQNLNHDAMYWYRQDPGQGLRLIYYSQIVNDFQKGDIAEGYSVSREKKESFPLTVTSAQKNPTAFYLCASSRGQGNGYTFGSGTRLTVV.

The rearrangement joins TRBV6-6 to TRBJ2-5, with D unclear. This CDR3 has 12 residues. Trimming removed 1 base from V and 5 bases from J, with 5 bases in between. CDR1 is MNHNY, CDR2 SVGAGI, per germline (reference sequence). The CDR3 loop reads CASSYLRETQYF. The CDR3 bases are TGTGCCAGCAGTTACTTACGGGAGACCCAGTACTTC.

With regard to this clone: Other DNA sequences of this sample code for an identical CDR3. The CDR3 here is CASSGGSTEAFF. The CDR3 nucleotides are TGTGCCAGCTCGGGGGGGAGCACTGAAGCTTTCTTT. This chain joins TRBV7-2 and TRBJ1-1; a weak D match, TRBD1 (5 bases). The CDR3 has 12 amino acids. The germline V gene has CDR1 SGHTA and CDR2 FQGNSA. The germline V and J ends were trimmed by 8 bases and 4 bases, with 11 bases remaining between them.

This clone was observed a single time. Within the sample, other DNA sequences also encode this same CDR3. The rearrangement uses TRBV27 and TRBJ1-4, with TRBD1 identical over 7 bases. CDR1 is MNHEY, CDR2 SMNVEV, per germline (reference sequence). The trim removed 4 bases at V and 6 bases at J, leaving 2 bases unmatched. The CDR3 is 13 amino acids. The CDR3, as DNA: TGTGCCAGCAGTTGGCAGGGGGATGAAAAACTGTTTTTT. Amino acids: CASSWQGDEKLFF.

This clone was counted between two and nine times. The rearrangement uses TRBV2 and TRBJ2-2; D might be TRBD1 (5 bases). The CDR3 covers 13 residues. Trimming shortened V by 6 bases and J by 4 bases, and 9 bases separated the two germline ends. The V gene's germline CDR1 is SNHLY and CDR2 FYNNEI. The CDR3: CASSLTVTGELFF. Written as DNA, the CDR3 is TGTGCCAGCAGCCTGACAGTCACCGGGGAGCTGTTTTTT.

The chain joins TRBV29-1 to TRBJ1-1; TRBD1 is a possible D gene (5 bases). V dropped 0 bases and J dropped 10 bases, with 9 bases sitting between them. The CDR3 spans 11 residues. Germline V gene lookup returns CDR1 SQVTM and CDR2 ANQGSEA. This CDR3 reads CSVEDRGGAFF. In DNA form, the CDR3 reads TGCAGCGTTGAAGATCGGGGGGGAGCTTTCTTT. Filled out from reference TRBV29-1 and TRBJ1-1, the complete variable domain reads SAVISQKPSRDICQRGTSLTIQCQVDSQVTMMFWYRQQPGQSLTLIATANQGSEATYESGFVIDKFPISRPNLTFSTLTVSNMSPEDSSIYLCSVEDRGGAFFGQGTRLTVV.

Concerning this clone: Other DNA sequences in this specimen translate into the identical CDR3. The J gene is TRBJ2-5, the V gene TRBV29-1; 7 nucleotides align to TRBD1. Trimming at V came to 6 bases and at J to 4 bases, leaving 5 bases not matched to a gene. The CDR3 has 12 residues. Germline-derived CDR1 and CDR2 are SQVTM and ANQGSEA. In nucleotides, the CDR3 is TGCAGCGTACAGGGGAGTGGAGAGACCCAGTACTTC. Translated, it gives CSVQGSGETQYF. The complete variable domain, with remaining parts taken from reference TRBV29-1 and TRBJ2-5, reads SAVISQKPSRDICQRGTSLTIQCQVDSQVTMMFWYRQQPGQSLTLIATANQGSEATYESGFVIDKFPISRPNLTFSTLTVSNMSPEDSSIYLCSVQGSGETQYFGPGTRLLVL.

The rearrangement joins TRBV7-2 to TRBJ2-1, with 9 bases fitting TRBD2. From germline, CDR1 is SGHTA and CDR2 FQGNSA. Unmatched junction bases numbered 1, after V lost 1 base and J lost 0 bases. CDR3 length: 16 residues. CDR3 bases: TGTGCCAGCAGCTTAGGCGGGGGGGCCTCCTACAATGAGCAGTTCTTC. Translation: CASSLGGGASYNEQFF.

The rearrangement uses TRBV4-2 and TRBJ1-5, with TRBD1 identical over 7 bases. This CDR3 spans 17 amino acids. Germline CDR1 is LGHNA and CDR2 is YNFKEQ. J lost 3 bases, V lost 1 base, and 9 bases had no gene match. The CDR3 reads CASSQVDRTAFNQPQHF. CDR3 DNA sequence: TGTGCCAGCAGCCAAGTGGACAGGACAGCCTTCAATCAGCCCCAGCATTTT.

This sequence joins TRBV5-1 and TRBJ2-5, with TRBD1 identical over 11 bases. Germline V CDR1 and CDR2: SGHRS, YFSETQ. Trimming cost V 4 bases and J 5 bases; bases outside gene matches: 7. CDR3 length: 15 residues. This CDR3 reads CASSTGQGARETQYF. CDR3 in DNA: TGCGCCAGCAGCACCGGACAGGGGGCGCGGGAGACCCAGTACTTC.

The rearrangement uses TRBV29-1 and TRBJ2-7; TRBD2 might be the D (6 bases). V dropped 5 bases and J dropped 2 bases, with 22 bases sitting between them. The CDR3 contains 16 residues. Germline V gene sequence: CDR1 SQVTM, CDR2 ANQGSEA. CDR3 protein: CSVSLRGIGGAYEQYF. Written as DNA, the CDR3 is TGCAGCGTTTCCCTGAGGGGTATTGGAGGGGCCTACGAGCAGTACTTC.

The chain has TRBV7-3 and TRBJ2-5, with 10 bases that match TRBD1. This CDR3 region has 16 residues. The V gene's germline CDR1 is SGHTA and CDR2 FQGTGA. V shed 1 base, J shed 5 bases, and the junction held 7 bases outside the gene matches. The CDR3 is CASSLNPTGGWETQYF. The CDR3 bases are TGTGCCAGCAGCTTAAACCCGACAGGGGGCTGGGAGACCCAGTACTTC. Full variable domain (outside the CDR3, taken from reference TRBV7-3 and TRBJ2-5): GAGVSQTPSNKVTEKGKYVELRCDPISGHTALYWYRQSLGQGPEFLIYFQGTGAADDSGLPNDRFFAVRPEGSVSTLKIQRTERGDSAVYLCASSLNPTGGWETQYFGPGTRLLVL.

V usage is TRBV6-1 and J usage is TRBJ2-4; 7 bases match TRBD1. The CDR3 sequence is 14 residues long. From germline, CDR1 is MNHNS and CDR2 SASEGT. Unmatched junction bases numbered 11, after V lost 7 bases and J lost 8 bases. The DNA of the CDR3 is TGTGCCAGCACCCCTTCGTGGCAGGGGGACATTCAGTACTTC. Translated, it gives CASTPSWQGDIQYF.

V gene TRBV6-6 combines with J gene TRBJ2-4; 7 bases fit TRBD1. This CDR3 comprises 14 residues. Germline lookup yields CDR1 MNHNY and CDR2 SVGAGI (reference sequence). Losses at the gene ends were 6 bases for V and 6 bases for J; bases not matched to a gene: 8. In nucleotides, the CDR3 is TGTGCCAGCAGGAAACAGGGGTCTGGAAACATTCAGTACTTC. Translated: CASRKQGSGNIQYF.

In this sample, this clone turned up once. The chain has TRBV27 and TRBJ2-5; D uncertain. Germline V CDR1 and CDR2: MNHEY, SMNVEV (reference sequence). The CDR3 contains 13 residues. V dropped 8 bases and J dropped 1 base, with 11 bases sitting between them. The CDR3 is CASWAWAQETQYF. CDR3 sequence (DNA): TGTGCCAGCTGGGCGTGGGCCCAAGAGACCCAGTACTTC.

The rearrangement joins TRBV18 to TRBJ1-4; TRBD1 might be the D (6 bases). Germline loops: CDR1 KGHSH, CDR2 LQKENI. V lost 2 bases, J lost 7 bases, and 11 bases lay in between. This CDR3 contains 14 residues. CDR3 region: CASSPEAGVEKLFF. Here the CDR3 DNA reads TGTGCCAGCTCACCAGAGGCAGGGGTTGAAAAACTGTTTTTT.

This clone was seen once. This chain connects TRBV4-1 to TRBJ2-4; TRBD1 matches at 7 bases. The CDR3 covers 16 residues. Germline V gene data show CDR1 as MGHRA and CDR2 as YSYEKL. The J segment lost 0 bases and the V segment lost 4 bases, leaving 6 bases of the junction unmatched. CDR3 protein: CASSPGGDLAKNIQYF. The CDR3 DNA follows: TGCGCCAGCAGCCCAGGGGGAGATTTAGCCAAAAACATTCAGTACTTC.

V usage is TRBV6-6 and J usage is TRBJ2-7; D unclear. Trimming removed 2 bases from V and 7 bases from J, with 6 bases in between. In germline, CDR1 is MNHNY, CDR2 SVGAGI (reference sequence). CDR3 length: 11 amino acids. The CDR3 sequence: CASSYLFEQYF. CDR3 DNA sequence: TGTGCCAGCAGTTACCTCTTTGAGCAGTACTTC.

The gene calls are TRBV28 and TRBJ1-5; D remains unclear. Between the trimmed V and J ends, which lost 2 bases and 5 bases, there was a span of 16 bases. The CDR3 contains 16 residues. Germline assignment: CDR1 MDHEN and CDR2 SYDVKM. The DNA for the CDR3 is TGTGCCAGCAGTTTACTGGCAGCCCGAGGTTATCAGCCCCAGCATTTT. It encodes CASSLLAARGYQPQHF. Based on the CDR3 plus reference TRBV28 and TRBJ1-5, the full variable domain is DVKVTQSSRYLVKRTGEKVFLECVQDMDHENMFWYRQDPGLGLRLIYFSYDVKMKEKGDIPEGYSVSREKKERFSLILESASTNQTSMYLCASSLLAARGYQPQHFGDGTRLSIL.

The rearrangement links TRBV19 to TRBJ1-3; tentatively, D is TRBD1 (5 bases). Deletions cut 7 bases from V and 2 bases from J, with 9 bases between. The CDR3 sequence is 13 residues long. CDR1 and CDR2 from the germline V gene are LNHDA and SQIVND (reference sequence). CDR3 in amino acids: CASIAGTGNTIYF. The CDR3 DNA follows: TGTGCCAGTATCGCAGGGACTGGAAACACCATATATTTT.

The chain uses TRBV7-2 and TRBJ1-1; a possible D gene is TRBD1 (6 bases). The CDR3 runs 14 residues. CDR1 is SGHTA and CDR2 is FQGNSA in the germline V gene. V lost 5 bases to trimming and J lost 4 bases, with 14 bases between them. The CDR3 DNA follows: TGTGCCAGCAGCCACGACAGGATGAGCACTGAAGCTTTCTTT. Protein: CASSHDRMSTEAFF.